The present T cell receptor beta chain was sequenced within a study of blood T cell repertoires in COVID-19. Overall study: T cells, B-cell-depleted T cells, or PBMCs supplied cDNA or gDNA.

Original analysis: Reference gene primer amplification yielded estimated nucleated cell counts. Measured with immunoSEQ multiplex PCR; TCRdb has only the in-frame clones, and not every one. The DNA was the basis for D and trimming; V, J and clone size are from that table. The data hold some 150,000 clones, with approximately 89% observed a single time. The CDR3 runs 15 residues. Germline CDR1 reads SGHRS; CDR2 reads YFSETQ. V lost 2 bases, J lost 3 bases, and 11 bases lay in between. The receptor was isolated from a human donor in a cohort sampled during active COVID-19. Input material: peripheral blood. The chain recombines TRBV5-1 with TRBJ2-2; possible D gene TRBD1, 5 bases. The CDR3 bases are TGCGCCAGCAGCTTACCCCAGGGTGACACCGGGGAGCTGTTTTTT. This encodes CASSLPQGDTGELFF.